Below are 25 T cell receptor beta chains sequenced from a single sample in a study of blood T cell repertoires in COVID-19. Libraries were prepared by immunoSEQ multiplex PCR; TCRdb keeps only in-frame clonotypes and omits some of them. Among some 150,000 clones listed, about 75% were seen once. The sample comprised PBMCs or T cells enriched from blood (not recorded which). The receptors were sampled from a woman in her 50s who had recovered from COVID-19.

The J gene is TRBJ1-4, the V gene TRBV11-3; D is unclear. Looked up from germline, CDR1 is SGHNT and CDR2 is YENEEA. Trimming pared 1 base from V and 7 bases from J, leaving 13 bases between. The CDR3 extends over 15 amino acids. The CDR3 sequence is CASSLGVGLAEKLFF. The CDR3 bases are TGTGCCAGCAGCTTAGGCGTCGGACTGGCTGAAAAACTGTTTTTT.

V is TRBV7-9 and J is TRBJ2-6, with TRBD2 identical over 8 bases. This CDR3 is 17 amino acids long. CDR1 SEHNR and CDR2 FQNEAQ come from the germline V gene (reference sequence). V lost 3 bases to trimming and J lost 0 bases; unmatched junction nucleotides: 4. The CDR3 loop is CASSLTRGASGANVLTF. CDR3 in DNA: TGTGCCAGCAGCTTGACGCGGGGGGCCTCTGGGGCCAACGTCCTGACTTTC.

The chain employs TRBV10-3 and TRBJ2-2, with 11 bases matching TRBD1. V shed 5 bases and J 8 bases; nucleotides not matched to a gene: 10. The CDR3 consists of 16 residues. CDR1 is ENHRY and CDR2 is SYGVKD in the germline V gene. The CDR3 DNA sequence: TGTGCCATCAGTACAGGACAGGGGGCACCCGCGGGGGAGCTGTTTTTT. Protein sequence: CAISTGQGAPAGELFF.

V is TRBV28 and J is TRBJ2-3; 11 bases map to TRBD1. CDR1 MDHEN and CDR2 SYDVKM come from the germline V gene. The V and J ends lost 2 bases and 4 bases, in that order; junction bases with no gene match: 5. The CDR3 contains 16 residues. In nucleotides, the CDR3 is TGTGCCAGCAGTTTACCTCGGACAGGGGGCCCAGATACGCAGTATTTT. It codes for CASSLPRTGGPDTQYF.

This clone showed up just a few times. This chain uses TRBV7-9 with TRBJ2-1, with 8 bases fitting TRBD2. J gave up 4 bases and V 5 bases, and 7 bases lay outside the gene matches. The germline V gene has CDR1 SEHNR and CDR2 FQNEAQ (reference sequence). The CDR3 runs to 15 residues. CDR3 protein: CASSPQLAGYNEQFF. The CDR3 DNA reads TGTGCCAGCAGCCCGCAGTTAGCGGGGTACAATGAGCAGTTCTTC.

The genes are TRBV10-1 and TRBJ2-3; tentative D call: TRBD1 (6 bases). V lost 5 bases and J 2 bases, leaving 11 bases between the germline ends. The V gene's germline CDR1 is WNHNN and CDR2 SYGVQD (reference sequence). This CDR3 has 14 residues. CDR3 in amino acids: CASSQGQITDTQYF. CDR3 coding DNA: TGCGCCAGCAGTCAAGGACAGATCACAGATACGCAGTATTTT.

Only a few counts were recorded for this clone. This chain joins TRBV11-3 and TRBJ1-4; TRBD1 aligns across 8 bases. J was trimmed by 6 bases and V by 7 bases; bases with no gene match: 7. Germline CDR1 SGHNT, CDR2 YENEEA. The CDR3 has 14 residues. The CDR3 here is CASTLTGVDEKLFF. The CDR3 nucleotides read TGTGCCAGCACACTGACAGGGGTGGATGAAAAACTGTTTTTT.

The V gene is TRBV13, the J gene TRBJ1-2; D may be TRBD1 (6 bases). V was trimmed by 5 bases and J by 5 bases, leaving 15 bases between them. Germline CDR1 is PRHDT and CDR2 is FYEKMQ (reference sequence). The CDR3 consists of 14 residues. The CDR3 DNA is TGTGCCAGCAGCCGCGACCAGGGGATGTATGGCTACACCTTC. The encoded protein is CASSRDQGMYGYTF.

The chain links TRBV7-9 to TRBJ2-1, with TRBD1 identical over 7 bases. The ends lost 3 bases at V and 4 bases at J; junction bases unmatched: 9. Germline-derived CDR1 and CDR2 are SEHNR and FQNEAQ (reference sequence). The CDR3 is 16 amino acids. This chain's CDR3 is CASSLGTVEVYNEQFF. The CDR3 nucleotides are TGTGCCAGCAGCTTGGGGACAGTCGAAGTATACAATGAGCAGTTCTTC.

This clone was seen just once. The rearrangement links TRBV4-1 to TRBJ1-2; 11 bases line up with TRBD1. Trimming at V came to 4 bases and at J to 8 bases, leaving 9 bases not matched to a gene. The CDR3 totals 15 residues. The V gene's germline CDR1 is MGHRA and CDR2 YSYEKL. The CDR3 DNA reads TGCGCCAGCAGCCTCCGGGACAGGGGGGGAAGAGGCTACACCTTC. As protein: CASSLRDRGGRGYTF.

The chain joins TRBV6-5 to TRBJ2-5; 13 bases map to TRBD2. The CDR3 has 15 amino acids. Germline V CDR1 and CDR2: MNHEY, SVGAGI. V gave up 4 bases and J gave up 4 bases; unmatched junction bases: 3. The CDR3 DNA is TGTGCCAGCAGTTCCTGGACTAGCGGGGGAGAGACCCAGTACTTC. It yields the protein CASSSWTSGGETQYF.

The chain combines TRBV5-1 with TRBJ2-1, with 11 bases fitting TRBD2. CDR3 length: 16 residues. The ends lost 3 bases at V and 9 bases at J; junction bases unmatched: 11. Germline-derived CDR1 and CDR2 are SGHRS and YFSETQ. The CDR3 nucleotides are TGCGCCAGCAGCTCCCAAGCTAGCGGGGGGAAAGTTGAGCAGTTCTTC. Amino acid sequence: CASSSQASGGKVEQFF.

The CDR3 nucleotides are TGTGCCAGCAGTTCCCACATGAACACTGAAGCTTTCTTT. Amino acids: CASSSHMNTEAFF. The rearrangement uses TRBV6-6 and TRBJ1-1; D gene ambiguous. The CDR3 length is 13 residues. The ends were cut back, 4 bases at V and 0 bases at J, with 6 bases in the middle. Looked up from germline, CDR1 is MNHNY and CDR2 is SVGAGI (reference sequence).

There are a few counts of this clone. The rearrangement joins TRBV5-4 to TRBJ2-7, with D perhaps TRBD2 (5 bases). Germline-derived CDR1 and CDR2 are SGHNT and YYREEE (reference sequence). The CDR3 is 15 residues long. V dropped 4 bases and J dropped 3 bases, with 17 bases sitting between them. Here the CDR3 DNA reads TGTGCCAGCAGCGCGGCCGGGGAGCTGGGCTACGAGCAGTACTTC. Its protein product is CASSAAGELGYEQYF. The full variable domain, its missing parts supplied by reference TRBV5-4 and TRBJ2-7, is ETGVTQSPTHLIKTRGQQVTLRCSSQSGHNTVSWYQQALGQGPQFIFQYYREEENGRGNFPPRFSGLQFPNYSSELNVNALELDDSALYLCASSAAGELGYEQYFGPGTRLTVT.

Many counts were recorded for this clone. The chain is built from TRBV5-4 and TRBJ1-6; 7 bases line up with TRBD1. From germline, CDR1 is SGHNT and CDR2 YYREEE (reference sequence). V lost 2 bases, J lost 8 bases, and 4 bases stayed unmatched. The CDR3 runs to 14 residues. The CDR3 is CASSFDRVYSPLHF. The DNA for the CDR3 is TGTGCCAGCAGCTTTGACAGGGTTTATTCACCCCTCCACTTT.

The CDR3 DNA follows: TGTGCCAGCAGCTTTCGACTAGCGGGGGTTAGCTCCTACAATGAGCAGTTCTTC. Residues: CASSFRLAGVSSYNEQFF. The V gene is TRBV5-6, the J gene TRBJ2-1, with TRBD2 identical over 12 bases. CDR3 length: 18 amino acids. With 2 bases clipped from V and 0 bases from J, the junction kept 6 bases outside the gene matches. Germline lookup yields CDR1 SGHDT and CDR2 YYEEEE.

The rearrangement joins TRBV5-5 to TRBJ1-1; D is possibly TRBD1 (5 bases). V was pared by 4 bases and J by 4 bases, with 17 bases between. CDR3 length: 15 amino acids. In germline, CDR1 is SGHKS, CDR2 YYEKEE (reference sequence). The CDR3: CASSPRGGTSTEAFF. For the CDR3, the DNA is TGTGCCAGCAGCCCTCGGGGAGGGACGAGCACTGAAGCTTTCTTT.

In its sample, this clone was seen a few times. The chain's CDR3 is CASSHRTSGRPLGNIQYF. The CDR3, as DNA: TGTGCCAGCAGCCACCGGACTAGCGGGAGGCCTCTGGGAAACATTCAGTACTTC. The rearrangement links TRBV3-1 (or the pseudogene TRBV3-2) to TRBJ2-4; 14 nucleotides match TRBD2. Trimming cost V 3 bases and J 6 bases; bases outside gene matches: 10. CDR1 is LGHDT and CDR2 is YNNKEL in the germline V gene (reference sequence). This CDR3 spans 18 amino acids.

The table lists this clone with a count of one. The gene calls are TRBV2 and TRBJ2-7, with TRBD2 matching over 10 bases. The length of the CDR3 is 16 residues. The J segment lost 1 base and the V segment lost 6 bases, leaving 9 bases of the junction unmatched. The germline V gene encodes CDR1 SNHLY and CDR2 FYNNEI. CDR3 nucleotide sequence: TGTGCCAGCAGGCGAGCGGGAGGGCCGGGATCCTACGAGCAGTACTTC. Residues: CASRRAGGPGSYEQYF. Full variable domain (rest looked up from reference TRBV2 and TRBJ2-7): EPEVTQTPSHQVTQMGQEVILRCVPISNHLYFYWYRQILGQKVEFLVSFYNNEISEKSEIFDDQFSVERPDGSNFTLKIRSTKLEDSAMYFCASRRAGGPGSYEQYFGPGTRLTVT.

V is TRBV5-4 and J is TRBJ2-2; 7 nucleotides agree with TRBD1. The CDR3 is made up of 15 amino acids. Losses at the gene ends were 5 bases for V and 0 bases for J; bases not matched to a gene: 4. Germline loops: CDR1 SGHNT, CDR2 YYREEE (reference sequence). CDR3 region: CASRPGTANTGELFF. CDR3 sequence (DNA): TGTGCCAGCAGACCCGGGACAGCGAACACCGGGGAGCTGTTTTTT.

The genes are TRBV27 and TRBJ2-5; a possible D gene is TRBD1 (6 bases). Germline values: CDR1 MNHEY, CDR2 SMNVEV (reference sequence). The CDR3 sequence is 15 residues long. The V and J ends lost 1 base and 4 bases respectively, with 13 bases between them. The CDR3 reads CASSLYQGSSETQYF. CDR3 DNA sequence: TGTGCCAGCAGTTTATATCAGGGGTCCTCAGAGACCCAGTACTTC.

The chain carries TRBV7-8 and TRBJ2-4; no clear D gene. CDR3 length equals 12 residues. Germline CDR1 SGHVS, CDR2 FQNEAQ. V gave up 6 bases and J gave up 6 bases, with 9 bases separating them. The CDR3: CASSLVANIQYF. CDR3 DNA: TGTGCCAGCAGTCTGGTAGCAAACATTCAGTACTTC.

The V call is TRBV5-5, the J call TRBJ1-2, with 8 bases fitting TRBD1. Per the germline V gene, CDR1 is SGHKS and CDR2 is YYEKEE (reference sequence). CDR3 length equals 15 residues. Trimming took 4 bases from V and 4 from J; bases not matched to a gene: 9. CDR3 residues: CASSPGQGFLYGYTF. Written as DNA, the CDR3 is TGTGCCAGCAGCCCCGGACAGGGCTTCCTCTATGGCTACACCTTC.

This chain joins TRBV5-4 and TRBJ1-1; D may be TRBD1 (6 bases). The ends were cut back, 10 bases at V and 1 base at J, with 20 bases in the middle. Germline CDR1 is SGHNT and CDR2 is YYREEE (reference sequence). The CDR3 consists of 15 residues. CDR3: CAGSRTALGNTEAFF. Written as DNA, the CDR3 is TGTGCCGGAAGCAGGACAGCCCTCGGGAACACTGAAGCTTTCTTT.

The CDR3 region has the DNA TGTGCCAGCAGCTTAAATTTTAGGACTAGCGGGGACAATGAGCAGTTCTTC. It yields the protein CASSLNFRTSGDNEQFF. The chain carries TRBV7-3 and TRBJ2-1; 12 positions agree with TRBD2. The germline V gene has CDR1 SGHTA and CDR2 FQGTGA. The CDR3 has 17 amino acids. J gave up 5 bases and V 1 base, and 6 bases lay outside the gene matches.